This is a list of T cell receptor beta chains from one sample in a study of T cells expressing NK-cell markers. From its re-call of the 5' RACE reads, TCRdb lists each CDR3 protein once, without DNA. This table holds over 350,000 distinct CDR3 sequences. The sequencing sample was made of blood T cells: a sorted CD56 or NKG2C T cell subset, CD4+ or CD8+ T cells, or bulk PBMC T cells (not recorded which). The receptors shown here come from a woman aged 45-59 years in good health. Each CDR3 is given with its conserved first and last residue.

cdr3_aa: CASSQRDIGGDNEQFF
v_call: TRBV9
j_call: TRBJ2-1

cdr3_aa: CSARVGLAGGNEQFF
v_call: TRBV20-1
j_call: TRBJ2-1

cdr3_aa: CASRDDDRGGTQYF
v_call: TRBV6-5
j_call: TRBJ2-5

cdr3_aa: CASRGTGRARETQYF
v_call: TRBV6-6
j_call: TRBJ2-5

cdr3_aa: CASSLLGLAGVGQETQYF
v_call: TRBV27
j_call: TRBJ2-5

cdr3_aa: CATSRSRQLNEQFF
v_call: TRBV15
j_call: TRBJ2-1

cdr3_aa: CASSPGTSAYEQYF
v_call: TRBV18
j_call: TRBJ2-7

cdr3_aa: CASSQVRGTGELFF
v_call: TRBV14
j_call: TRBJ2-2

cdr3_aa: CSVEDRTHEQYF
v_call: TRBV29-1
j_call: TRBJ2-7

cdr3_aa: CASGTSGRAKGETQYF
v_call: TRBV12-3/TRBV12-4
j_call: TRBJ2-5

cdr3_aa: CASSPLSRLAGGTDTQYF
v_call: TRBV6-6
j_call: TRBJ2-3

cdr3_aa: CSVEIGETDTQYF
v_call: TRBV29-1
j_call: TRBJ2-3

cdr3_aa: CASSQDRRRLAGSTGELFF
v_call: TRBV3-1
j_call: TRBJ2-2

cdr3_aa: CASSHGNQNEQFF
v_call: TRBV4-1
j_call: TRBJ2-1

cdr3_aa: CASSQGPLNEQFF
v_call: TRBV18
j_call: TRBJ2-1

cdr3_aa: CASSSSGTPNTEAFF
v_call: TRBV7-9
j_call: TRBJ1-1

cdr3_aa: CASSYSWGTVSNQQFF
v_call: TRBV6-5
j_call: TRBJ2-1

cdr3_aa: CASRESPKGTGELFF
v_call: TRBV25-1
j_call: TRBJ2-2

cdr3_aa: CASSLGRVVDTQYF
v_call: TRBV12-3/TRBV12-4
j_call: TRBJ2-3

cdr3_aa: CASSLEGTGNAKNIQYF
v_call: TRBV5-1
j_call: TRBJ2-4

cdr3_aa: CANPWQFQFYEQYF
v_call: TRBV7-9
j_call: TRBJ2-7

cdr3_aa: CSVEETGPYNEQFF
v_call: TRBV29-1
j_call: TRBJ2-1

cdr3_aa: CASGAGGFYGYTF
v_call: TRBV27
j_call: TRBJ1-2

cdr3_aa: CATSDPYSGILFF
v_call: TRBV24-1
j_call: TRBJ1-4

cdr3_aa: CSMGPTNTEAFF
v_call: TRBV20-1
j_call: TRBJ1-1

cdr3_aa: CSARVGAGGLKQFF
v_call: TRBV20-1
j_call: TRBJ2-1

cdr3_aa: CASSLRGLRNEQFF
v_call: TRBV11-2
j_call: TRBJ2-1

cdr3_aa: CASSFRHPNYGYTF
v_call: TRBV27
j_call: TRBJ1-2

cdr3_aa: CAWSVRRTGGAGSAEKLFF
v_call: TRBV30
j_call: TRBJ1-4

cdr3_aa: CASSLAVRQGRETQYF
v_call: TRBV5-1
j_call: TRBJ2-5

cdr3_aa: CSVEVGGNQPQHF
v_call: TRBV29-1
j_call: TRBJ1-5

cdr3_aa: CASRGAQWEKLFF
v_call: TRBV27
j_call: TRBJ1-4

cdr3_aa: CASSLEANRGYTF
v_call: TRBV5-1
j_call: TRBJ1-2

cdr3_aa: CASSLAQGTSGRKGSYNEQFF
v_call: TRBV5-1
j_call: TRBJ2-1

cdr3_aa: CASSLQEVATGELFF
v_call: TRBV10-1
j_call: TRBJ2-2

cdr3_aa: CASSLDRDYGYTF
v_call: TRBV5-1
j_call: TRBJ1-2

cdr3_aa: CASAGQGDGGELFF
v_call: TRBV24-1
j_call: TRBJ2-2

cdr3_aa: CASSRGQGPKEAFF
v_call: TRBV4-1
j_call: TRBJ1-1

cdr3_aa: CASSPAGRPEKLFF
v_call: TRBV5-6
j_call: TRBJ1-4

cdr3_aa: CASTVGQSYNEQFF
v_call: TRBV9
j_call: TRBJ2-1

cdr3_aa: CASSPGRDVYNEQFF
v_call: TRBV7-2
j_call: TRBJ2-1

cdr3_aa: CASSLTTSGRSDTGELFF
v_call: TRBV5-1
j_call: TRBJ2-2

cdr3_aa: CSPNRGRAGYNEQFF
v_call: TRBV29-1
j_call: TRBJ2-1

cdr3_aa: CASSSPTGGETKNIQYF
v_call: TRBV5-1
j_call: TRBJ2-4

cdr3_aa: CASSGQVGYTF
v_call: TRBV28
j_call: TRBJ1-2

cdr3_aa: CASSQELGSGNQYF
v_call: TRBV4-1
j_call: TRBJ2-5

cdr3_aa: CASRGTGGQETQYF
v_call: TRBV5-1
j_call: TRBJ2-5

cdr3_aa: CASRVGQGSNQPQHF
v_call: TRBV27
j_call: TRBJ1-5

cdr3_aa: CASSLAEEDEQFF
v_call: TRBV5-1
j_call: TRBJ2-1

cdr3_aa: CASRHSGLANEQFF
v_call: TRBV7-9
j_call: TRBJ2-1